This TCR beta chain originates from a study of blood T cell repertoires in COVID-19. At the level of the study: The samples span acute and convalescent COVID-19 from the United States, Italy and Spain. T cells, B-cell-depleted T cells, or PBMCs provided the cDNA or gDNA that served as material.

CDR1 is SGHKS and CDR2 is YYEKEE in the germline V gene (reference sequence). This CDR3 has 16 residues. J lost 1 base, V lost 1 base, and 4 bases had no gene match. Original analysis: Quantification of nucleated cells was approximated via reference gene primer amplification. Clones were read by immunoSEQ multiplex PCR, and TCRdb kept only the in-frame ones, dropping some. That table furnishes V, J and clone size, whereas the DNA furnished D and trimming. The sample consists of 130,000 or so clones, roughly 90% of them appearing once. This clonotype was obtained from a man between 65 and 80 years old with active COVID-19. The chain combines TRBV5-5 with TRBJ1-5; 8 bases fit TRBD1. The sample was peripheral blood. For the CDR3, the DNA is TGTGCCAGCAGCTTGTCGCAGGGGGCAAGCAATCAGCCCCAGCATTTT. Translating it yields CASSLSQGASNQPQHF. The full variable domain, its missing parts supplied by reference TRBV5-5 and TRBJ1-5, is DAGVTQSPTHLIKTRGQQVTLRCSPISGHKSVSWYQQVLGQGPQFIFQYYEKEERGRGNFPDRFSARQFPNYSSELNVNALLLGDSALYLCASSLSQGASNQPQHFGDGTRLSIL.